This paragraph covers one TCR beta chain sequence. The cDNA had a unique molecular identifier and a template-switch universal primer site. TCRdb re-called the 5' RACE reads with MiXCR, one entry per CDR3 protein. The sample has about 220,000 distinct CDR3 sequences, approximately 7.8% seen once. The sample comes from a study of identical twins. This CDR3 is built from 13 residues. The V end was cut by 5 bases, the J end by 4 bases, with 12 bases between. Germline values: CDR1 MNHEY, CDR2 SMNVEV (reference sequence). This sample also belongs to another study, concerning yellow fever vaccine responses in identical twins.

The chain links TRBV27 to TRBJ2-7; weak D call: TRBD1 (5 bases). Sequences were obtained from CD8+ T cells sorted from blood. The TCR comes from a young woman in good health. In nucleotides, the CDR3 is TGTGCCAGCAGTCCCCGGCAGGGTTACGAGCAGTACTTC. This codes for CASSPRQGYEQYF.